Each of the 15 T cell receptor beta chains below was sequenced from the same sample in a study of molecular identifiers for immune sequencing clone quantification. TCRdb re-called the PCR reads with MiXCR, one entry per CDR3 protein. This table holds 600,000 to 650,000 distinct CDR3 sequences, roughly 21% found once. What was sequenced was naive CD8+ T cells from blood, with Jurkat cell RNA spiked in. Stated subset: FACS-sorted CD8+CD4-CCR7+CD45RA+ naive T cells. These receptors originate from a human donor in good health. Some libraries in this study had Jurkat cell RNA spiked in.

This clonotype was seen once. A much larger clone lies a single base off, so this may be a read error. V usage is TRBV20-1 and J usage is TRBJ2-7; no clear D gene. The CDR3 extends over 12 amino acids. Germline V gives CDR1 DFQATT, CDR2 SNEGSKA (reference sequence). The CDR3 sequence is CSASHGSCEQYF. As DNA, the CDR3 is TGCAGTGCTAGTCATGGGTCCTGCGAGCAGTACTTC.

Turning to this clonotype: Just one base apart from a much larger clone, this may be a read error. CDR3: CASSRTGLNSADTQYF. CDR3 nucleotides: TGTGCCAGCTCACGTACCGGTCTTAACAGCGCAGATACGCAGTATTTT. The V gene is TRBV18, the J gene TRBJ2-3, with D uncertain. The V gene lost 4 bases and the J gene lost 4 bases, with 18 bases spanning the gap. The germline gives CDR1 KGHSH, CDR2 LQKENI. The CDR3 has 16 amino acids.

This clonotype showed up many times. The chain couples TRBV7-2 to TRBJ2-1, with 8 nucleotides matching TRBD1. This CDR3 region has 15 residues. The ends lost 6 bases at V and 2 bases at J; junction bases unmatched: 6. CDR1 is SGHTA and CDR2 is FQGNSA in the germline V gene. The CDR3: CASRWTGLPYNEQFF. Here the CDR3 DNA reads TGTGCCAGCAGATGGACAGGGTTACCCTACAATGAGCAGTTCTTC.

Turning to this clonotype: A read error may explain this, as a much larger clone is one base away. This CDR3 is CASSPTATGVEKLFF. In nucleotides, the CDR3 is TGTGCCAGCAGCCCCACGGCTACAGGGGTTGAAAAACTGTTTTTT. The gene calls are TRBV7-2 and TRBJ1-4; 7 bases match TRBD1. Germline lookup yields CDR1 SGHTA and CDR2 FQGNSA. The CDR3 covers 15 residues. Trimming at V came to 5 bases and at J to 7 bases, leaving 10 bases not matched to a gene.

This clonotype was counted at least ten times. This chain uses TRBV6-5 with TRBJ1-2, with a weak D call TRBD1 (6 bases). The germline V gene has CDR1 MNHEY and CDR2 SVGAGI. The CDR3 totals 15 residues. V was cut by 4 bases and J by 5 bases, with 17 bases left in between. Here the CDR3 DNA reads TGTGCCAGCAGTTTGGTGGGGGGCGCCACATATGGCTACACCTTC. Its protein is CASSLVGGATYGYTF.

The chain employs TRBV27 and TRBJ1-6; D is unclear. The CDR3 runs 15 residues. In germline, CDR1 is MNHEY, CDR2 SMNVEV (reference sequence). Trimming left V 5 bases short and J 10 bases short, with 18 bases between. The CDR3 is CASSALLGVMSPLHF. The CDR3 DNA reads TGTGCCAGCAGTGCCCTACTGGGAGTTATGTCACCCCTCCACTTT.

This clonotype was seen ten or more times. V usage is TRBV5-6 and J usage is TRBJ2-7, with 10 bases aligning to TRBD2. The V and J ends lost 3 bases and 7 bases, in that order; junction bases with no gene match: 13. CDR3 length: 16 amino acids. The germline CDR1 and CDR2 sequences are SGHDT and YYEEEE. CDR3 region: CASSSRASGSMQEQYF. The CDR3 nucleotides read TGTGCCAGCAGCTCCCGGGCTAGCGGGAGCATGCAAGAGCAGTACTTC.

The V and J genes are TRBV14 and TRBJ2-1, with D possibly matching TRBD2 (5 bases). Trimming left V 0 bases short and J 8 bases short, with 20 bases between. This CDR3 has 17 residues. CDR1 and CDR2 (germline): SGHDN, FVKESK. The CDR3 DNA reads as TGTGCCAGCAGCCAAGACGTGGGAACGGGAATTATAGATGAGCAGTTCTTC. This sequence encodes CASSQDVGTGIIDEQFF.

V and J are TRBV12-3 or TRBV12-4 and TRBJ1-1, with D perhaps TRBD1 (5 bases). The CDR3 is 17 residues long. Trimming took 8 bases from V and 0 from J, leaving 22 bases between them. CDR3 amino acids: CASSFGAYPRMNTEAFF. As DNA, the CDR3 is TGTGCCAGCTCGTTCGGGGCGTACCCCCGAATGAACACTGAAGCTTTCTTT.

This clonotype showed up just a few times. J is TRBJ1-2 and V is TRBV7-9; D is uncertain. Germline assignment: CDR1 SEHNR and CDR2 FQNEAQ (reference sequence). This CDR3 has 13 amino acids. The V end was cut by 4 bases, the J end by 5 bases, with 11 bases between. CDR3 bases: TGTGCCAGCAGCTATACAGAGCATTATGGCTACACCTTC. Translated: CASSYTEHYGYTF. The whole variable domain, filled in from reference TRBV7-9 and TRBJ1-2, reads DTGVSQNPRHKITKRGQNVTFRCDPISEHNRLYWYRQTLGQGPEFLTYFQNEAQLEKSRLLSDRFSAERPKGSFSTLEIQRTEQGDSAMYLCASSYTEHYGYTFGSGTRLTVV.

Comments on this clonotype: A much bigger clone sits one base away, suggesting this may be a read error. The V call is TRBV28, the J call TRBJ1-5; D gene ambiguous. The germline V gene encodes CDR1 MDHEN and CDR2 SYDVKM. With 6 bases removed from V and 2 bases from J, the gap between germline ends came to 14 bases. The CDR3 has 15 residues. The CDR3 DNA is TGTGCCAGCAGCCCCCGACAATGGGGCAATCAGCCCCAGCATTTT. As protein: CASSPRQWGNQPQHF.

This clonotype was counted only a few times. The chain couples TRBV11-2 to TRBJ2-5; possible D gene TRBD2, 6 bases. Germline V gene data show CDR1 as SGHAT and CDR2 as FQNNGV. The CDR3 has 16 residues. V lost 5 bases to trimming and J lost 2 bases, with 18 bases between them. CDR3 coding DNA: TGTGCCAGCAGCACCGGACTATGGGGAACTCAAGAGACCCAGTACTTC. Amino acids: CASSTGLWGTQETQYF.

In its sample, this clonotype was seen many times. This chain links TRBV7-8 with TRBJ2-1; possible D gene TRBD2, 5 bases. The CDR3 has 15 amino acids. Germline assignment: CDR1 SGHVS and CDR2 FQNEAQ. Trimming took off 2 bases at V and 2 bases at J, with 10 bases between the two ends. The CDR3 DNA sequence: TGTGCCAGCAGCTTAACACCCGGGACCTACAATGAGCAGTTCTTC. Protein product: CASSLTPGTYNEQFF.

The table lists this clonotype with a count of one. Just one base apart from a much larger clone, this may be a read error. The chain links TRBV6-2 or TRBV6-3 to TRBJ1-4; D is unresolved. The CDR3 extends over 15 amino acids. Per germline, CDR1 MNHEY and CDR2 SVGEGT. CDR3 sequence (DNA): TGTGCCAGCAGCTGGAGGACCGCCGCGAAAGAAAGACTGTTTTTT. Residues: CASSWRTAAKERLFF.

This clonotype was seen at least ten times. The chain combines TRBV7-2 with TRBJ2-7; D is uncertain. With 5 bases removed from V and 0 bases from J, the gap between germline ends came to 11 bases. The germline gives CDR1 SGHTA, CDR2 FQGNSA. The CDR3 consists of 14 residues. CDR3 nucleotide sequence: TGTGCCAGCAGCCCCCTGGTGGGCTCCTACGAGCAGTACTTC. This translates into CASSPLVGSYEQYF.